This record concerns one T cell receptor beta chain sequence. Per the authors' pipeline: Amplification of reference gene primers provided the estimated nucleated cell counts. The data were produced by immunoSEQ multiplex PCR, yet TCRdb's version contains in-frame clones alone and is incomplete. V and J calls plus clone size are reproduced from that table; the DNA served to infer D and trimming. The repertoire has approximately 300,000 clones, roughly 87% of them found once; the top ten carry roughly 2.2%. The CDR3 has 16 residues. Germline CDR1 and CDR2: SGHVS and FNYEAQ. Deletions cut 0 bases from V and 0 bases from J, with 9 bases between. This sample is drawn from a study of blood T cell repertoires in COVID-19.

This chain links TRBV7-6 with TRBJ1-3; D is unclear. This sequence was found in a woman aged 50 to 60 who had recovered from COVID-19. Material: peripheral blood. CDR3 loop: CASSLADGSSGNTIYF. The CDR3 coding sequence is TGTGCCAGCAGCTTAGCCGACGGGAGCTCTGGAAACACCATATATTTT. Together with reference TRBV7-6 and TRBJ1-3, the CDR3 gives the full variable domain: GAGVSQSPRYKVTKRGQDVALRCDPISGHVSLYWYRQALGQGPEFLTYFNYEAQQDKSGLPNDRFSAERPEGSISTLTIQRTEQRDSAMYRCASSLADGSSGNTIYFGEGSWLTVV.